The 26 T cell receptor beta chains listed next were all sequenced from one sample in a study of blood T cells in healthy people across ages. A J-beta primer mix and a sample-barcoded 5' primer were used in a second PCR of about 7 to 12 cycles. TCRdb fed the 5' RACE reads into MiXCR, producing one record per CDR3 protein. The sample has roughly 1.7 million distinct CDR3 sequences, roughly 32% seen once. Sequenced input: blood. These receptors were collected from a woman in her 30s in good health.

This clonotype was counted only a few times. This rearrangement joins TRBV9 to TRBJ2-1; 9 bases match TRBD2. Looked up from germline, CDR1 is SGDLS and CDR2 is YYNGEE. This CDR3 contains 15 residues. Trimming cost V 3 bases and J 6 bases; bases outside gene matches: 7. CDR3 loop: CASSAPGTSINEQFF. The CDR3 DNA follows: TGTGCCAGCAGCGCACCCGGGACTAGCATCAATGAGCAGTTCTTC.

This clonotype was counted only a few times. The V and J genes are TRBV7-9 and TRBJ2-1, with D perhaps matching TRBD2 (6 bases). Per the germline V gene, CDR1 is SEHNR and CDR2 is FQNEAQ (reference sequence). V lost 4 bases and J lost 6, with 13 bases in between. The CDR3 length is 14 residues. CDR3 bases: TGTGCCAGCAGCTCATCGGGACTCGTCAATGAGCAGTTCTTC. It yields the protein CASSSSGLVNEQFF.

This clonotype showed up just a few times. The rearrangement uses TRBV27 and TRBJ2-5; D perhaps matches TRBD2 (6 bases). V was clipped by 1 base and J by 5 bases, with 8 bases between them. CDR1 MNHEY and CDR2 SMNVEV come from the germline V gene (reference sequence). This CDR3 comprises 13 residues. CDR3 coding DNA: TGTGCCAGCAGTTTATTAGCGGCGGAGACCCAGTACTTC. Its protein product is CASSLLAAETQYF.

This chain connects TRBV12-3 or TRBV12-4 to TRBJ1-1; maybe TRBD1 (5 bases). The CDR3 spans 12 residues. V was trimmed by 5 bases and J by 12 bases, leaving 16 bases between them. This CDR3 reads CASSLSQGGTFF. For the CDR3, the DNA is TGTGCCAGCAGTCTTAGCCAGGGCGGCACTTTCTTT.

This clonotype occurred a few times. The chain employs TRBV6-1 and TRBJ1-2, with a weak D call TRBD1 (5 bases). Trimming shortened V by 8 bases and J by 3 bases, and 16 bases separated the two germline ends. The germline CDR1 and CDR2 sequences are MNHNS and SASEGT. This CDR3 comprises 14 residues. The CDR3 region has the DNA TGTGCCAGCGGTGGGGGGTTTATGGACTATGGCTACACCTTC. Translating gives CASGGGFMDYGYTF.

At least ten counts were recorded for this clonotype. The chain links TRBV9 to TRBJ2-3; no firm D call. The V and J ends lost 4 bases and 0 bases respectively, with 12 bases between them. The CDR3 consists of 15 residues. In germline, CDR1 is SGDLS, CDR2 YYNGEE. This CDR3 reads CASSLMGFSTDTQYF. The CDR3 nucleotides read TGTGCCAGCAGCCTTATGGGCTTTAGCACAGATACGCAGTATTTT.

Note on this clonotype: A junction boundary mismatches the germline segment, possibly from a read error. The chain has TRBV27 and TRBJ2-3, with 7 nucleotides matching TRBD2. Germline loops: CDR1 MNHEY, CDR2 SMNVEV (reference sequence). The CDR3 has 14 amino acids. The chain's CDR3 is CTSGTGLNIYTQYF. The CDR3 nucleotides are TGTACCAGCGGGACCGGACTGAACATTTATACGCAGTATTTT.

The table lists this clonotype with many counts. The chain has TRBV5-1 and TRBJ2-3, with 15 bases aligning to TRBD2. This CDR3 is built from 19 residues. V shed 4 bases, J shed 4 bases, and the junction held 13 bases outside the gene matches. Germline V gene sequence: CDR1 SGHRS, CDR2 YFSETQ. CDR3 nucleotides: TGCGCCAGCAGCCCTTGGACTAGCGGGAGGGCCGGGATGGCAGATACGCAGTATTTT. This gives the protein CASSPWTSGRAGMADTQYF.

This clonotype has just a few counts. This chain uses TRBV29-1 with TRBJ1-1; TRBD1 agrees at 8 bases. Trimming removed 7 bases from V and 3 bases from J; junction bases left unmatched: 7. Germline-derived CDR1 and CDR2 are SQVTM and ANQGSEA. The CDR3 extends over 13 amino acids. Here the CDR3 reads CSGHRGTYTEAFF. CDR3 DNA: TGCAGCGGGCACAGGGGGACGTACACTGAAGCTTTCTTT. Variable domain in full (rest from reference TRBV29-1 and TRBJ1-1): SAVISQKPSRDICQRGTSLTIQCQVDSQVTMMFWYRQQPGQSLTLIATANQGSEATYESGFVIDKFPISRPNLTFSTLTVSNMSPEDSSIYLCSGHRGTYTEAFFGQGTRLTVV.

V and J are TRBV7-9 and TRBJ2-5; weak D call: TRBD1 (5 bases). The J call may be wrong; the DNA end is better matched by TRBJ2-7. Germline-derived CDR1 and CDR2 are SEHNR and FQNEAQ (reference sequence). This CDR3 is built from 12 residues. The CDR3 region is CASSPQGCEQYF. CDR3 bases: TGTGCCAGCAGCCCTCAGGGCTGCGAGCAGTACTTC.

This clonotype was detected only a few times. The chain couples TRBV12-5 to TRBJ2-2, with D unclear. The CDR3 loop spans 14 amino acids. The V gene lost 6 bases and the J gene lost 1 base, with 9 bases spanning the gap. Germline V CDR1 and CDR2: LGHNT, FRNRAP. In DNA, the CDR3 is TGTGCTAGTGGCCCAGACGGGAACACCGGGGAGCTGTTTTTT. Translating gives CASGPDGNTGELFF.

Regarding this clonotype: A much more abundant neighbour one base away suggests this may be a read error. This rearrangement joins TRBV4-1 to TRBJ1-2, with 8 positions matching TRBD1. This CDR3 region has 14 residues. Germline V gene lookup returns CDR1 MGHRA and CDR2 YSYEKL. The DNA of the CDR3 is TGCGCCTGCAGCCAACGACAGGGGACCTATGGCTACACCTTC. Residues: CACSQRQGTYGYTF.

In DNA, the CDR3 is TGTGCCTGGACATCTGGCGGAGATACGCAGTATTTT. Its protein product is CAWTSGGDTQYF. V usage is TRBV30 and J usage is TRBJ2-3, with D unclear. V lost 4 bases to trimming and J lost 5 bases, with 10 bases between them. The CDR3 loop spans 12 amino acids. From germline, CDR1 is GTSNPN and CDR2 SVGIG (reference sequence). Drawing the rest from reference TRBV30 and TRBJ2-3, the complete variable domain is SQTIHQWPATLVQPVGSPLSLECTVEGTSNPNLYWYRQAAGRGLQLLFYSVGIGQISSEVPQNLSASRPQDRQFILSSKKLLLSDSGFYLCAWTSGGDTQYFGPGTRLTVL.

This clonotype appeared a single time. The genes are TRBV7-2 and TRBJ1-4, with D possibly being TRBD1 (5 bases). The V gene's germline CDR1 is SGHTA and CDR2 FQGNSA. V shed 5 bases and J shed 11 bases, with 18 bases lying between them. This CDR3 is built from 14 residues. The CDR3 coding sequence is TGTGCCAGCAGCCATCCAGGGTTTAGGCGGAAACTGTTTTTT. This translates into CASSHPGFRRKLFF.

A remark on this clonotype: Being one base from a much bigger clone, this may be a read error. The chain links TRBV9 to TRBJ2-7; tentatively, D is TRBD1 (6 bases). The CDR3 runs 13 residues. Germline CDR1 reads SGDLS; CDR2 reads YYNGEE. The CDR3 DNA follows: TGTACCAGCAGCAGGGGTGAGGGCTACGAGCAGTACTTC. It is translated as CTSSRGEGYEQYF.

V gene TRBV5-1 combines with J gene TRBJ2-7; TRBD1 aligns across 8 bases. This CDR3 is built from 15 residues. CDR1 and CDR2 from the germline V gene are SGHRS and YFSETQ. The V and J ends lost 3 bases and 2 bases, in that order; junction bases with no gene match: 7. The CDR3 DNA reads as TGCGCCAGCAGCTACGGACAGGGTATGACCTACGAGCAGTACTTC. Translation: CASSYGQGMTYEQYF.

This clonotype was counted only a few times. This chain connects TRBV4-1 to TRBJ2-7; D is possibly TRBD1 (5 bases). The CDR3 loop spans 16 amino acids. V lost 1 base, J lost 0 bases, and 13 bases lay in between. CDR1 MGHRA and CDR2 YSYEKL come from the germline V gene. The CDR3 is CASSQAVFRDSYEQYF. The CDR3 DNA is TGCGCCAGCAGCCAAGCAGTCTTCAGGGACTCCTACGAGCAGTACTTC.

The rearrangement links TRBV20-1 to TRBJ1-2; D is possibly TRBD1 (5 bases). Germline assignment: CDR1 DFQATT and CDR2 SNEGSKA (reference sequence). Trimming stripped 1 base from V and 1 base from J, with 10 bases between. This CDR3 is built from 14 residues. CDR3 sequence reads: CSARGGQINYGYTF. CDR3 in DNA: TGCAGTGCTAGAGGGGGCCAGATTAACTATGGCTACACCTTC.

This clonotype showed up many times. The chain is built from TRBV4-2 and TRBJ1-2; tentative D call: TRBD1 (5 bases). V lost 4 bases and J 6 bases, leaving 12 bases between the germline ends. This CDR3 comprises 13 residues. Germline-derived CDR1 and CDR2 are LGHNA and YNFKEQ. DNA of the CDR3: TGTGCCAGCAGCCGGGCAGGACATAATGGCTACACCTTC. It yields the protein CASSRAGHNGYTF.

Points on this clonotype: This could be a read error, since a much larger clone is one nucleotide away. The V gene is TRBV29-1, the J gene TRBJ2-3; 8 bases are a match to TRBD2. The CDR3 has 13 amino acids. The germline gives CDR1 SQVTM, CDR2 ANQGSEA. CDR3 residues: CGVLAGYTDTQYF. CDR3 nucleotide sequence: TGCGGCGTTTTAGCGGGGTACACAGATACGCAGTATTTT.

This clonotype was counted a single time. This rearrangement joins TRBV20-1 to TRBJ2-1; 13 positions agree with TRBD2. The trim removed 3 bases at V and 3 bases at J, leaving 11 bases unmatched. CDR1 is DFQATT, CDR2 SNEGSKA, per germline (reference sequence). CDR3 size: 18 residues. As DNA, the CDR3 is TGCAGTGCTAGGGGAAGACTAGCGGGGGGCCCGGACTACAATGAGCAGTTCTTC. Its translation: CSARGRLAGGPDYNEQFF.

This chain joins TRBV2 and TRBJ2-5; the D call may be TRBD1 or TRBD2 (5 bases each). CDR1 SNHLY and CDR2 FYNNEI come from the germline V gene. V lost 6 bases to trimming and J lost 1 base, with 15 bases between them. There are 15 residues in the CDR3. CDR3 amino acids: CASSARIGGQETQYF. DNA for the CDR3: TGTGCCAGCAGCGCAAGGATTGGGGGCCAAGAGACCCAGTACTTC.

This clonotype was seen many times. The rearrangement uses TRBV5-5 and TRBJ2-5; 7 bases are shared with TRBD2. This CDR3 is built from 16 residues. Germline-derived CDR1 and CDR2 are SGHKS and YYEKEE (reference sequence). With 6 bases clipped from V and 1 base from J, the junction kept 12 bases outside the gene matches. The chain's CDR3 is CASIPGRAWVQETQYF. The DNA of the CDR3 is TGTGCCAGCATCCCTGGGAGGGCATGGGTCCAAGAGACCCAGTACTTC.

The chain couples TRBV4-2 to TRBJ1-1; possible D gene TRBD1, 5 bases. Germline assignment: CDR1 LGHNA and CDR2 YNFKEQ. With 11 bases removed from V and 8 bases from J, the gap between germline ends came to 18 bases. The length of the CDR3 is 12 residues. CDR3 sequence reads: CAAWDGSEEAFF. The CDR3 nucleotides are TGTGCCGCGTGGGACGGATCAGAGGAAGCTTTCTTT.

This clonotype was seen only once. One end of the junction varies from germline; a read error may be responsible. This chain connects TRBV27 to TRBJ2-7; TRBD2 is a possible D gene (5 bases). CDR1 and CDR2 from the germline V gene are MNHEY and SMNVEV (reference sequence). The CDR3 consists of 15 residues. The CDR3 reads CASNLFVGATYEQYF. The CDR3 DNA is TGTGCCAGCAATTTATTCGTGGGAGCGACCTACGAGCAGTACTTC.

This clonotype was seen more than once but under ten times. V and J are TRBV5-1 and TRBJ2-4; D unresolved. Trimming cost V 0 bases and J 5 bases, with 9 bases left between them. The germline V gene has CDR1 SGHRS and CDR2 YFSETQ. The CDR3 sequence is 14 residues long. The CDR3 is CASSLGGGENIQYF. The CDR3 DNA follows: TGCGCCAGCAGCTTGGGAGGCGGAGAAAACATTCAGTACTTC.